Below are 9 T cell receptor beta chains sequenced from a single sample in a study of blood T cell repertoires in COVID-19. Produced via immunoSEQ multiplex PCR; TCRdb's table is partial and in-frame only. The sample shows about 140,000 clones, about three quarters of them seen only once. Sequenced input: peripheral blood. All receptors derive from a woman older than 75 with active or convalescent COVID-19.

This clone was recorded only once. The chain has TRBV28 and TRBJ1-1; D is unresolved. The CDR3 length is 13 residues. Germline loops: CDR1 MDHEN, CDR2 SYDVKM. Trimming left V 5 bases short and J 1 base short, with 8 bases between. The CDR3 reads CASSLDGNTEAFF. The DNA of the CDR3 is TGTGCCAGCAGTCTAGACGGGAACACTGAAGCTTTCTTT.

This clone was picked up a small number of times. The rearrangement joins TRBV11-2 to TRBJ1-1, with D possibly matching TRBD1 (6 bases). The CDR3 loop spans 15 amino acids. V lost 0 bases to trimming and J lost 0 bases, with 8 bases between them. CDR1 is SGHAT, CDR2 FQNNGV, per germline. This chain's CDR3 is CASSLEGTMNTEAFF. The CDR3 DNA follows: TGTGCCAGCAGCTTAGAAGGGACAATGAACACTGAAGCTTTCTTT. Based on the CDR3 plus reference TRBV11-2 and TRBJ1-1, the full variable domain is EAGVAQSPRYKIIEKRQSVAFWCNPISGHATLYWYQQILGQGPKLLIQFQNNGVVDDSQLPKDRFSAERLKGVDSTLKIQPAKLEDSAVYLCASSLEGTMNTEAFFGQGTRLTVV.

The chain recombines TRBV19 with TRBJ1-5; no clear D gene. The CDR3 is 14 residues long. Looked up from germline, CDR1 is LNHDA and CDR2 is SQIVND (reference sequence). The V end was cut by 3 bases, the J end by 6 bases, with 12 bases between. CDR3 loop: CASSIGGFGQPQHF. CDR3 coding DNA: TGTGCCAGTAGTATCGGCGGTTTTGGTCAGCCCCAGCATTTT.

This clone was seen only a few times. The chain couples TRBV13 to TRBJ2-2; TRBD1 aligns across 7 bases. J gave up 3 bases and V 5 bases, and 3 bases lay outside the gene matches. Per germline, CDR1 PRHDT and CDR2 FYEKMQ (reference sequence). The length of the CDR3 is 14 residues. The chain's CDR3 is CASSAGTDTGELFF. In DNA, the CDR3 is TGTGCCAGCAGCGCCGGGACAGACACCGGGGAGCTGTTTTTT.

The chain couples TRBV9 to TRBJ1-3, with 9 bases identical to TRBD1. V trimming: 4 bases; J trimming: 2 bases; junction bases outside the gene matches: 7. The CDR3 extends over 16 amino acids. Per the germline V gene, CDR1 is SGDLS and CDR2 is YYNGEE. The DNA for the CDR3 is TGTGCCAGCAGCCCACAGGGGGCAGGACCTGGAAACACCATATATTTT. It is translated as CASSPQGAGPGNTIYF. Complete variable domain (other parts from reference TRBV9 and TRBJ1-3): DSGVTQTPKHLITATGQRVTLRCSPRSGDLSVYWYQQSLDQGLQFLIQYYNGEERAKGNILERFSAQQFPDLHSELNLSSLELGDSALYFCASSPQGAGPGNTIYFGEGSWLTVV.

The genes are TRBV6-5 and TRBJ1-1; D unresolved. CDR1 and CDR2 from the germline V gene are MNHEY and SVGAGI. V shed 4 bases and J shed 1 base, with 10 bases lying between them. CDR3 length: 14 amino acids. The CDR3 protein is CASSFDTRNTEAFF. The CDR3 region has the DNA TGTGCCAGCAGTTTCGACACCCGGAACACTGAAGCTTTCTTT.

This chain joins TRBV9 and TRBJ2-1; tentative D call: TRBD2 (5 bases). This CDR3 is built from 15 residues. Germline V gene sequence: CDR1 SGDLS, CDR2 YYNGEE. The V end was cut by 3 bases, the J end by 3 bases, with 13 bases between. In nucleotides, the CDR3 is TGTGCCAGCAGCGAGGACTCCTCATACTACAATGAGCAGTTCTTC. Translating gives CASSEDSSYYNEQFF.

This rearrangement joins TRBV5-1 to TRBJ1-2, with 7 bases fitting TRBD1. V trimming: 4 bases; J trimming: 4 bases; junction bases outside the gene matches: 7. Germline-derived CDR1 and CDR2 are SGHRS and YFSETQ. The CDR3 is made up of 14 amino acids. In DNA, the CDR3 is TGCGCCAGCAGCGAGACAGGGTTCGGCTATGGCTACACCTTC. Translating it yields CASSETGFGYGYTF.

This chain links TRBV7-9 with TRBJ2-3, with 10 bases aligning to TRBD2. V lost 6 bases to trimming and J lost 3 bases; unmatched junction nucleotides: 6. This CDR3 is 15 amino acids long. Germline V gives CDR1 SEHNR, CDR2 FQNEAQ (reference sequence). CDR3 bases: TGTGCCAGCAGTGAGCCGGGACTAGCGACAGATACGCAGTATTTT. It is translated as CASSEPGLATDTQYF.